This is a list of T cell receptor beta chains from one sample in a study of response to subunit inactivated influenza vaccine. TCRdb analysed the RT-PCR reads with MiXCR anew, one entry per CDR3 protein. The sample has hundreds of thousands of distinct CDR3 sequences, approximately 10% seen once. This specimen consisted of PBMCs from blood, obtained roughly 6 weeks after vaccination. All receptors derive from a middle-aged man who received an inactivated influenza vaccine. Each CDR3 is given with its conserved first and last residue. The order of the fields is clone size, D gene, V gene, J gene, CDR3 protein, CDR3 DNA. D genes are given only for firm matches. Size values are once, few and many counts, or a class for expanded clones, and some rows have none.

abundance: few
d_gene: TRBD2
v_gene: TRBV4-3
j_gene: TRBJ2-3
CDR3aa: CASSQDTASGRVGTDTQYF
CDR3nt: TGCGCCAGCAGCCAAGATACGGCTAGCGGGAGGGTGGGCACAGATACGCAGTATTTT

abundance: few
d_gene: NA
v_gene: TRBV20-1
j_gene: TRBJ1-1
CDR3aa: CSALQGNTEAFF
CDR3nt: TGCAGTGCACTACAGGGTAACACTGAAGCTTTCTTT

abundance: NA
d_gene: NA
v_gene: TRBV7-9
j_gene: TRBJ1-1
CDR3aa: CASSSSGARNTEAFF
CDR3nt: TGTGCCAGCAGCTCATCCGGGGCACGAAACACTGAAGCTTTCTTT

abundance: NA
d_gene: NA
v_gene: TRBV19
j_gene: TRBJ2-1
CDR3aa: CASSPAVDEQFF
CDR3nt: TGTGCCAGTAGCCCCGCCGTGGATGAGCAGTTCTTC

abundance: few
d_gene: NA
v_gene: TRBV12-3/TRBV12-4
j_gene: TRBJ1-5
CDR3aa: CASSLASRGFVNQPQHF
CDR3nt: TGTGCCAGCAGTTTAGCTTCCCGGGGCTTCGTCAATCAGCCCCAGCATTTT

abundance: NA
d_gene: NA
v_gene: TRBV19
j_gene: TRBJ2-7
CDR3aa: CASSGRRGPQYEQYF
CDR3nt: TGTGCCAGTAGTGGCCGCAGGGGACCTCAATACGAGCAGTACTTC

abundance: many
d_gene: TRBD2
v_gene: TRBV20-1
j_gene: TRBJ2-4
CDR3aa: CSATGTSGNKNIQYF
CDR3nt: TGCAGTGCTACTGGGACTAGCGGAAACAAAAACATTCAGTACTTC

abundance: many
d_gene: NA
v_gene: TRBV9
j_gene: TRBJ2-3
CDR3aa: CASSATWDTQYF
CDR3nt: TGTGCCAGCAGCGCTACCTGGGATACGCAGTATTTT

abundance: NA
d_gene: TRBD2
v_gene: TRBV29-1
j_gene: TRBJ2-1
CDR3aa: CSSPGLASNEQFF
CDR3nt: TGCAGCTCGCCGGGACTAGCGTCCAATGAGCAGTTCTTC

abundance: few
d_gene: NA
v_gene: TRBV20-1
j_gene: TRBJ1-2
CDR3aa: CSAREGYGYTF
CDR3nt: TGCAGTGCTAGAGAGGGCTATGGCTACACCTTC

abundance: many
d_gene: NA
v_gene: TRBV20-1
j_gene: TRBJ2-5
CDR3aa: CSASPGTLYQETQYF
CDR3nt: TGCAGTGCTTCCCCGGGGACATTGTACCAAGAGACCCAGTACTTC

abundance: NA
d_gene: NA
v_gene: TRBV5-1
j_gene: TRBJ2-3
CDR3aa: CASSLYGSVGTDTQYF
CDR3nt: TGCGCCAGCAGCTTGTACGGGTCCGTAGGGACAGATACGCAGTATTTT

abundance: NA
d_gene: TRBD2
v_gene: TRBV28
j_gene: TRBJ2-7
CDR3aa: CASSFVTSGPFYEQYF
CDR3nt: TGTGCCAGCAGTTTCGTGACTAGCGGCCCATTTTACGAGCAGTACTTC

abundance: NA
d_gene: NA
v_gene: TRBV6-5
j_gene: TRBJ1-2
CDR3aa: CASSYSDGSYGYTF
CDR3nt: TGTGCCAGCAGTTACTCGGACGGGTCCTATGGCTACACCTTC

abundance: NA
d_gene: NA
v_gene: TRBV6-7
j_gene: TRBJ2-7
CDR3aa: CARDWLRDGTYEQYF
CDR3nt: TGTGCTAGAGATTGGTTGCGGGACGGGACCTACGAGCAGTACTTC

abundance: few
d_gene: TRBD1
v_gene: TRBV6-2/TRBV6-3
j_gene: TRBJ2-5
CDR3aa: CASTIRQGRTETQYF
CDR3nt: TGTGCCAGCACCATAAGACAGGGAAGAACGGAGACCCAGTACTTC

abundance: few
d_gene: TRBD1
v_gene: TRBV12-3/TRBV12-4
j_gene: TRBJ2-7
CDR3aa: CASSLPRDRVIDEQYF
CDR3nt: TGTGCCAGCAGTTTACCCCGGGACAGGGTAATCGACGAGCAGTACTTC

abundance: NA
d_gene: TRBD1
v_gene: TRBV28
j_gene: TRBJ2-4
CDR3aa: CASGPPGQAKNIQYF
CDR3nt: TGTGCCAGCGGCCCTCCGGGACAGGCCAAAAACATTCAGTACTTC

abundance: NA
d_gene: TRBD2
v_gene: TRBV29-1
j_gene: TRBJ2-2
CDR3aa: CSVELAGGPVGELFF
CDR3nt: TGCAGCGTTGAATTAGCGGGAGGGCCCGTCGGGGAGCTGTTTTTT

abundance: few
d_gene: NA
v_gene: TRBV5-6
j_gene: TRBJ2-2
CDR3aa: CASSLGIGPGELFF
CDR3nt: TGTGCCAGCAGCTTAGGGATAGGTCCCGGGGAGCTGTTTTTT

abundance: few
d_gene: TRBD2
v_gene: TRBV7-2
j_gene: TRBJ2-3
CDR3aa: CASSLTSGRYTDTQYF
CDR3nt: TGTGCCAGCAGCTTAACTAGCGGGAGGTACACAGATACGCAGTATTTT

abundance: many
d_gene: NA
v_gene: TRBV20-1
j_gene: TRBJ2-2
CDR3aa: CSASADTGELFF
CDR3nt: TGCAGTGCCTCAGCGGACACCGGGGAGCTGTTTTTT

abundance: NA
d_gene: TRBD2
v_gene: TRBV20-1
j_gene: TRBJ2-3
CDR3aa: CSAVSGRWGDTQYF
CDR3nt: TGCAGTGCTGTAAGCGGGAGATGGGGAGATACGCAGTATTTT

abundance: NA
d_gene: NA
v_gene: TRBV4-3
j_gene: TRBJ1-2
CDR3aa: CASSQVTPGGLGYTF
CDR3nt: TGCGCCAGCAGCCAAGTGACTCCCGGGGGGCTGGGCTACACCTTC

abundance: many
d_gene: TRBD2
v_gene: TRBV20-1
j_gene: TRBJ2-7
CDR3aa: CSASTPGLAGFQYF
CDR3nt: TGCAGTGCTAGTACTCCGGGACTAGCGGGATTTCAGTACTTC

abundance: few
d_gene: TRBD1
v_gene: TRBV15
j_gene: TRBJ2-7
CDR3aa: CATSRGTGSDEQYF
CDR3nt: TGTGCCACCAGCAGAGGGACAGGTAGCGACGAGCAGTACTTC

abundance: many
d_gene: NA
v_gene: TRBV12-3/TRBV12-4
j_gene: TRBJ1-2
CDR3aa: CASSFGPPGYTF
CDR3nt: TGTGCCAGCAGTTTTGGGCCTCCTGGCTACACCTTC

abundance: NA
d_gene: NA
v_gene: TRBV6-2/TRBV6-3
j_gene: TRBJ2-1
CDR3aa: CASSYSGRRTYNEQFF
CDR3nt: TGTGCCAGCAGTTACTCTGGCAGGAGGACCTACAATGAGCAGTTCTTC

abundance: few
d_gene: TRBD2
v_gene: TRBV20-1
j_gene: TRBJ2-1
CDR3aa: CSARKTSAQFYNEQFF
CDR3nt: TGCAGTGCTAGAAAGACTAGCGCGCAGTTCTACAATGAGCAGTTCTTC

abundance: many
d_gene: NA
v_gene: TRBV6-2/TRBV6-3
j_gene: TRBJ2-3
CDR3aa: CASSDTTDTQYF
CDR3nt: TGTGCCAGCAGTGATACCACAGATACGCAGTATTTT

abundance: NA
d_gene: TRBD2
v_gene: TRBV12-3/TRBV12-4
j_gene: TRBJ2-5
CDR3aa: CASSLYLKRDRETQYF
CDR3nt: TGTGCCAGCAGTTTATATTTGAAGCGGGACCGAGAGACCCAGTACTTC

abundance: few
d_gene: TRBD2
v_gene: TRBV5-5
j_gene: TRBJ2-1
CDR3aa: CASTRHGGGPNEQFF
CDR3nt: TGTGCCAGCACCAGACACGGGGGGGGACCCAATGAGCAGTTCTTC

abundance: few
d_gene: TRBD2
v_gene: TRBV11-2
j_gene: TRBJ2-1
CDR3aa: CASSLVAGAPYNEQFF
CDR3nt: TGTGCCAGCAGCTTAGTAGCGGGGGCACCCTACAATGAGCAGTTCTTC

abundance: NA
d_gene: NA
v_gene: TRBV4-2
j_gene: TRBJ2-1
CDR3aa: CASSWTNNEQFF
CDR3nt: TGTGCCAGCAGCTGGACTAACAATGAGCAGTTCTTC

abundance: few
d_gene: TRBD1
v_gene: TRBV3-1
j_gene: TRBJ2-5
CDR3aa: CASSSTPGQQETQYF
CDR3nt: TGTGCCAGCAGCTCAACACCGGGACAGCAAGAGACCCAGTACTTC

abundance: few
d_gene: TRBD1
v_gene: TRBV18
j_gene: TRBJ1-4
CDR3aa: CASSPGQGGSTNEKLFF
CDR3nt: TGTGCCAGCTCACCGGGACAGGGAGGATCAACTAATGAAAAACTGTTTTTT

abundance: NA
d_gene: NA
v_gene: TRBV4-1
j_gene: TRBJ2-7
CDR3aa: CASSQDKEQVTRGEQYF
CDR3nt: TGCGCCAGCAGCCAAGATAAGGAACAAGTTACCCGTGGCGAGCAGTACTTC

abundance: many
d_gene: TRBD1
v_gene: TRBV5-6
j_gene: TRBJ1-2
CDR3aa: CASSSEGAAPGYTF
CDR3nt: TGTGCCAGCAGCTCGGAGGGGGCAGCTCCGGGCTACACCTTC

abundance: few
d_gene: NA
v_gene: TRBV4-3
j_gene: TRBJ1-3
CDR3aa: CASSQMTGSGNTIYF
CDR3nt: TGCGCCAGCAGCCAGATGACGGGCTCTGGAAACACCATATATTTT